This T cell receptor (beta chain) was captured in a study of graft-versus-host responses after intestinal transplantation. Overall study context: As for transplant type, recipients had multivisceral, liver-intestinal, or isolated intestinal grafts. Every one of the recipients received anti-thymocyte globulin induction and afterwards took tacrolimus and steroids for around 3 years.

Germline V gene lookup returns CDR1 SQVTM and CDR2 ANQGSEA. The CDR3 extends over 16 amino acids. Trimming took off 5 bases at V and 5 bases at J, with 19 bases between the two ends. The study's findings and limits: Recipient marrow held GvH clones, some first seen in ileum or blood. Early HvG declines after transplant were associated with peak circulating GvH clone levels.

The table came from immunoSEQ multiplex PCR; TCRdb's copy has only in-frame clones and leaves some out. The sample comprises tens of thousands of clones, 85% to 90% of which are singletons, and roughly 4% rests with the top ten. Remarks on this clone: Its target is not known.

The sequence was obtained from a human donor who was the organ donor for an intestinal transplant. The input for sequencing was unstimulated CD8+ T cells sorted from spleen or lymph node cells, taken before transplant. The rearrangement joins TRBV29-1 to TRBJ2-6, with a possible D match to TRBD1 (5 bases). The CDR3 coding sequence is TGCAGCGTTATTGGGGCACTACAAAGTCGGGCCAACGTCCTGACTTTC. Translation: CSVIGALQSRANVLTF.